Following are 20 T cell receptor beta chains from one sample sequenced in a study of cytomegalovirus exposure and HLA in healthy donors. The PCR contained 60 Vbeta and 13 Jbeta primers. Here immunoSEQ multiplex PCR was the method, and the copy in TCRdb shows in-frame clones only, minus some. The data show 85,000 to 120,000 clones, 70% to 85% seen once. Sequenced sample: PBMCs. The receptors were gathered from a boy between 10 and 17 years old in good health and CMV-seronegative.

Only one count was recorded for this clone. The chain carries TRBV7-8 and TRBJ1-1; D remains unclear. This CDR3 region has 14 residues. Trimming cost V 3 bases and J 0 bases, with 8 bases left between them. Germline V CDR1 and CDR2: SGHVS, FQNEAQ. The CDR3 DNA reads as TGTGCCAGCAGCTTCACGGGGATGAACACTGAAGCTTTCTTT. Translating it yields CASSFTGMNTEAFF. The full variable domain, rest sourced from reference TRBV7-8 and TRBJ1-1, is GAGVSQSPRYKVAKRGQDVALRCDPISGHVSLFWYQQALGQGPEFLTYFQNEAQLDKSGLPSDRFFAERPEGSVSTLKIQRTQQEDSAVYLCASSFTGMNTEAFFGQGTRLTVV.

In this sample, this clone turned up once. DNA of the CDR3: TGCGCCAGCAGCCAAGATTTCGGGGGTGCCTACGAGCAGTACTTC. It is translated as CASSQDFGGAYEQYF. V is TRBV4-3 and J is TRBJ2-7, with D maybe TRBD2 (6 bases). Germline V CDR1 and CDR2: LGHNA, YSLEER. Trimming removed 0 bases at V and 2 bases at J, with 11 bases between. CDR3 size: 15 residues.

V gene TRBV2 combines with J gene TRBJ2-7; 10 positions match TRBD2. The germline CDR1 and CDR2 sequences are SNHLY and FYNNEI. Unmatched junction bases numbered 3, after V lost 8 bases and J lost 2 bases. The CDR3 extends over 13 amino acids. CDR3 sequence reads: CASAAGGTYEQYF. In DNA, the CDR3 is TGTGCCAGCGCAGCGGGGGGGACCTACGAGCAGTACTTC.

The chain carries TRBV7-2 and TRBJ2-7, with D tentatively TRBD2 (5 bases). The CDR3 loop spans 13 amino acids. CDR1 is SGHTA and CDR2 is FQGNSA in the germline V gene. Trimming took 3 bases from V and 5 from J, leaving 11 bases between them. The CDR3 DNA sequence: TGTGCCAGCAGCTTTTCAGGACTCAACGAGCAGTACTTC. Its protein is CASSFSGLNEQYF.

This chain uses TRBV15 with TRBJ2-5; TRBD1 agrees at 8 bases. Unmatched junction bases numbered 7, after V lost 2 bases and J lost 5 bases. Per the germline V gene, CDR1 is LNHNV and CDR2 is YYDKDF (reference sequence). The CDR3 extends over 15 amino acids. CDR3 sequence: CATSRRNRGYETQYF. DNA of the CDR3: TGTGCCACCAGCAGACGAAACAGGGGGTATGAGACCCAGTACTTC.

The rearrangement joins TRBV11-1 to TRBJ2-7; TRBD1 might be the D (5 bases). CDR3 length equals 14 residues. Trimming shortened V by 2 bases and J by 0 bases, and 8 bases separated the two germline ends. Germline values: CDR1 SGHAT, CDR2 FQDESV (reference sequence). This CDR3 reads CASSLQGASYEQYF. DNA for the CDR3: TGTGCCAGCAGCTTACAAGGGGCCTCCTACGAGCAGTACTTC. Complete variable domain (other parts from reference TRBV11-1 and TRBJ2-7): EAEVAQSPRYKITEKSQAVAFWCDPISGHATLYWYRQILGQGPELLVQFQDESVVDDSQLPKDRFSAERLKGVDSTLKIQPAELGDSAMYLCASSLQGASYEQYFGPGTRLTVT.

V and J are TRBV6-5 and TRBJ2-1; perhaps TRBD2 as D (7 bases). Looked up from germline, CDR1 is MNHEY and CDR2 is SVGAGI. V was clipped by 3 bases and J by 8 bases, with 17 bases between them. This CDR3 has 15 amino acids. Written as DNA, the CDR3 is TGTGCCAGCAGTTATGGGGGGGCAACTGGAGATGAGCAGTTCTTC. Encoded protein: CASSYGGATGDEQFF.

This clone was counted a few times. This chain uses TRBV9 with TRBJ2-3, with D perhaps TRBD2 (5 bases). Deletions cut 0 bases from V and 0 bases from J, with 8 bases between. CDR1 and CDR2 from the germline V gene are SGDLS and YYNGEE. The CDR3 consists of 15 residues. Here the CDR3 DNA reads TGTGCCAGCAGCGTAGTCGGGAAGAGCACAGATACGCAGTATTTT. Protein sequence: CASSVVGKSTDTQYF. The whole variable domain, remainder taken from reference TRBV9 and TRBJ2-3, is DSGVTQTPKHLITATGQRVTLRCSPRSGDLSVYWYQQSLDQGLQFLIQYYNGEERAKGNILERFSAQQFPDLHSELNLSSLELGDSALYFCASSVVGKSTDTQYFGPGTRLTVL.

This clone was recorded a few times. This sequence joins TRBV30 and TRBJ2-3, with 7 bases lining up with TRBD2. CDR1 is GTSNPN, CDR2 SVGIG, per germline (reference sequence). The J segment lost 6 bases and the V segment lost 5 bases, leaving 11 bases of the junction unmatched. CDR3 length: 14 residues. CDR3 region: CAWSVGGTGDTQYF. CDR3 bases: TGTGCCTGGTCCGTGGGGGGGACGGGTGATACGCAGTATTTT.

This clone has a count of ten or more. In nucleotides, the CDR3 is TGTGCCAGCAGCTTCAAACAGGGTAATGAAAAACTGTTTTTT. Protein: CASSFKQGNEKLFF. The V gene is TRBV5-4, the J gene TRBJ1-4, with a weak D call TRBD1 (6 bases). Trimming took 2 bases from V and 4 from J, leaving 9 bases between them. CDR1 SGHNT and CDR2 YYREEE come from the germline V gene (reference sequence). The CDR3 is made up of 14 amino acids.

The chain is built from TRBV28 and TRBJ2-2; D possibly corresponds to TRBD1 (6 bases). Trimming removed 7 bases at V and 5 bases at J, with 14 bases between. Germline V CDR1 and CDR2: MDHEN, SYDVKM. This CDR3 contains 14 residues. CDR3 region: CASTLPGDTGELFF. CDR3 nucleotide sequence: TGTGCCAGCACCCTGCCAGGGGATACCGGGGAGCTGTTTTTT.

V gene TRBV28 combines with J gene TRBJ2-7; D may be TRBD2 (6 bases). CDR1 and CDR2 (germline): MDHEN, SYDVKM. V lost 6 bases to trimming and J lost 2 bases, with 23 bases between them. The length of the CDR3 is 17 residues. The CDR3 spells CASRLGSVGGAPYEQYF. CDR3 coding DNA: TGTGCCAGCAGGCTGGGGTCCGTCGGCGGGGCCCCCTACGAGCAGTACTTC.

The rearrangement joins TRBV28 to TRBJ1-2, with TRBD1 identical over 7 bases. CDR3 length: 14 residues. Germline V CDR1 and CDR2: MDHEN, SYDVKM. The V segment lost 10 bases and the J segment 4 bases; nucleotides outside the gene matches: 12. The CDR3 is CAISTGAPPYGYTF. CDR3 coding DNA: TGTGCCATCTCAACAGGGGCCCCTCCCTATGGCTACACCTTC.

The sample holds a few counts of this clone. The chain recombines TRBV5-1 with TRBJ2-5, with D maybe TRBD1 (6 bases). Trimming stripped 4 bases from V and 2 bases from J, with 15 bases between. Germline V CDR1 and CDR2: SGHRS, YFSETQ. There are 15 residues in the CDR3. Written as DNA, the CDR3 is TGCGCCAGCAGCCTAGGACAGATAATTCAAGAGACCCAGTACTTC. Protein: CASSLGQIIQETQYF. Full variable domain (rest looked up from reference TRBV5-1 and TRBJ2-5): KAGVTQTPRYLIKTRGQQVTLSCSPISGHRSVSWYQQTPGQGLQFLFEYFSETQRNKGNFPGRFSGRQFSNSRSEMNVSTLELGDSALYLCASSLGQIIQETQYFGPGTRLLVL.

V and J are TRBV30 and TRBJ2-7; D may be TRBD1 (6 bases). The germline V gene encodes CDR1 GTSNPN and CDR2 SVGIG (reference sequence). This CDR3 is built from 10 residues. V shed 5 bases and J shed 7 bases, with 9 bases lying between them. CDR3: CAWGTREQYF. Written as DNA, the CDR3 is TGTGCCTGGGGGACACGGGAGCAGTACTTC.

V and J are TRBV7-9 and TRBJ1-2; D perhaps matches TRBD1 (6 bases). This CDR3 contains 16 residues. CDR1 SEHNR and CDR2 FQNEAQ come from the germline V gene (reference sequence). V gave up 2 bases and J gave up 6 bases, with 19 bases separating them. The CDR3 reads CASSLPEDRPLNGYTF. The DNA of the CDR3 is TGTGCCAGCAGCTTACCCGAGGACAGACCGCTCAATGGCTACACCTTC. Full variable domain (missing parts from reference TRBV7-9 and TRBJ1-2): DTGVSQNPRHKITKRGQNVTFRCDPISEHNRLYWYRQTLGQGPEFLTYFQNEAQLEKSRLLSDRFSAERPKGSFSTLEIQRTEQGDSAMYLCASSLPEDRPLNGYTFGSGTRLTVV.

This clone was seen a few times. The DNA of the CDR3 is TGTGCCAGCAGCCTCCGGGACAGGGGAAATTCACCCCTCCACTTT. It encodes CASSLRDRGNSPLHF. The chain has TRBV7-9 and TRBJ1-6, with TRBD1 matching 10 bases. The CDR3 has 15 amino acids. The germline V gene has CDR1 SEHNR and CDR2 FQNEAQ (reference sequence). The V segment lost 5 bases and the J segment 7 bases; nucleotides outside the gene matches: 5. The whole variable domain, remainder taken from reference TRBV7-9 and TRBJ1-6, is DTGVSQNPRHKITKRGQNVTFRCDPISEHNRLYWYRQTLGQGPEFLTYFQNEAQLEKSRLLSDRFSAERPKGSFSTLEIQRTEQGDSAMYLCASSLRDRGNSPLHFGNGTRLTVT.

This chain uses TRBV9 with TRBJ2-5, with 7 bases that match TRBD2. Unmatched junction bases numbered 3, after V lost 0 bases and J lost 1 base. The length of the CDR3 is 15 residues. Germline CDR1 and CDR2: SGDLS and YYNGEE. The chain's CDR3 is CASSVVGGGQETQYF. The CDR3 DNA follows: TGTGCCAGCAGCGTAGTGGGGGGGGGCCAAGAGACCCAGTACTTC.

The rearrangement uses TRBV19 and TRBJ2-7, with 11 bases matching TRBD2. Looked up from germline, CDR1 is LNHDA and CDR2 is SQIVND (reference sequence). The CDR3 has 15 amino acids. V was pared by 1 base and J by 6 bases, with 5 bases of the junction left unmatched. DNA of the CDR3: TGTGCCAGTAGTATAGCACTAGCGGGAGTGGGCGAGCAGTACTTC. Residues: CASSIALAGVGEQYF. The full variable domain, rest sourced from reference TRBV19 and TRBJ2-7, is DGGITQSPKYLFRKEGQNVTLSCEQNLNHDAMYWYRQDPGQGLRLIYYSQIVNDFQKGDIAEGYSVSREKKESFPLTVTSAQKNPTAFYLCASSIALAGVGEQYFGPGTRLTVT.

The chain links TRBV27 to TRBJ1-1; D is uncertain. V was pared by 0 bases and J by 11 bases, with 16 bases between. Germline values: CDR1 MNHEY, CDR2 SMNVEV (reference sequence). This CDR3 spans 14 amino acids. The CDR3, as DNA: TGTGCCAGCAGTTTATCGGGCGAACCCTCATCGGCTTTCTTT. Translated, it gives CASSLSGEPSSAFF.